The 6 T cell receptor beta chains in this list originate from one sample, sequenced in a study of blood T cells in healthy people across ages. Alongside a J-beta primer mix, a sample-barcoded 5' primer served in a second PCR lasting roughly 7 to 12 cycles. Via MiXCR, TCRdb re-called the 5' RACE reads, giving one row per CDR3 protein. The sample lists over 1,300,000 distinct CDR3 sequences; roughly 59% were seen once. Sequenced sample: blood. All receptors derive from a man younger than 30 in good health.

The V and J genes are TRBV20-1 and TRBJ1-1, with TRBD1 as a possible D gene (6 bases). V was cut by 6 bases and J by 4 bases, with 18 bases left in between. The CDR3 is 14 residues long. In germline, CDR1 is DFQATT, CDR2 SNEGSKA (reference sequence). CDR3 in amino acids: CSAAGRGQGTEAFF. As DNA, the CDR3 is TGCAGTGCCGCCGGGCGGGGGCAGGGCACTGAAGCTTTCTTT.

This sequence joins TRBV7-8 and TRBJ2-1; 10 nucleotides agree with TRBD1. The CDR3 sequence is 15 residues long. Germline V gives CDR1 SGHVS, CDR2 FQNEAQ. With V trimmed by 4 bases and J by 7 bases, 7 bases remained unmatched. The CDR3 nucleotides are TGTGCCAGCAGCTGGGGACAGGGGCTTAGGAATGAGCAGTTCTTC. It yields the protein CASSWGQGLRNEQFF. Supplemented by reference TRBV7-8 and TRBJ2-1, the full variable domain reads GAGVSQSPRYKVAKRGQDVALRCDPISGHVSLFWYQQALGQGPEFLTYFQNEAQLDKSGLPSDRFFAERPEGSVSTLKIQRTQQEDSAVYLCASSWGQGLRNEQFFGPGTRLTVL.

This chain uses TRBV21-1 with TRBJ1-2; the table gives TRBD1 as D, unverified against the DNA. TRBV21-1 is deemed a pseudogene. The CDR3 covers 16 residues. CDR3 protein: CASSKAGAGRNYGYTF. The CDR3 region has the DNA TGTGCCAGCAGCAAAGCGGGCGCAGGGAGAAACTATGGCTACACCTTC.

This clonotype came up a few times. The J gene is TRBJ2-7, the V gene TRBV7-2; TRBD2 is a possible D gene (5 bases). The CDR3 is 16 amino acids. V lost 5 bases, J lost 6 bases, and 23 bases lay in between. Germline-derived CDR1 and CDR2 are SGHTA and FQGNSA. The DNA for the CDR3 is TGTGCCAGCAGCCTAATATGGAGGCGGAGTCGGGGCGAGCAGTACTTC. Amino acid sequence: CASSLIWRRSRGEQYF.

J is TRBJ1-1 and V is TRBV19; 7 bases are shared with TRBD1. The J segment lost 6 bases and the V segment lost 1 base, leaving 8 bases of the junction unmatched. CDR1 is LNHDA, CDR2 SQIVND, per germline (reference sequence). This CDR3 has 15 residues. CDR3 in amino acids: CASSIANLGGPEAFF. The CDR3 bases are TGTGCCAGTAGTATAGCCAATTTAGGGGGCCCTGAAGCTTTCTTT.

The chain couples TRBV9 to TRBJ2-5; D gene ambiguous. The length of the CDR3 is 15 residues. Germline CDR1 SGDLS, CDR2 YYNGEE. Trimming removed 0 bases at V and 2 bases at J, with 11 bases between. DNA for the CDR3: TGTGCCAGCAGCGTAGCCGTGGGGTTACAAGAGACCCAGTACTTC. Translating it yields CASSVAVGLQETQYF.